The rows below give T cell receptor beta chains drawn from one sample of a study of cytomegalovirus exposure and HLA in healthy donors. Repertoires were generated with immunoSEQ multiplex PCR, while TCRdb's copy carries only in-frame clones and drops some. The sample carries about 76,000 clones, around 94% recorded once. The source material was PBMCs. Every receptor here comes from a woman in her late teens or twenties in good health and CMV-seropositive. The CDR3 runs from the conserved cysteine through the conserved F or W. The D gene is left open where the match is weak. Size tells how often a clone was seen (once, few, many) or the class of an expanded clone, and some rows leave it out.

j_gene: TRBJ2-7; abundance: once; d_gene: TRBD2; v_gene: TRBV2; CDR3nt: TGTGCCAGCAGGGACCTAGCGGGAGAAAGCGAGCAGTACTTC; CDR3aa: CASRDLAGESEQYF
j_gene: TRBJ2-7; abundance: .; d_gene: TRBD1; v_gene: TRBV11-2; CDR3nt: TGTGCCAGCAGCCCTAATACAGGGGACAGCTCTCAGTACTTC; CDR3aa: CASSPNTGDSSQYF
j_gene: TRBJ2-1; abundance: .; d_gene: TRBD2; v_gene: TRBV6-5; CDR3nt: TGTGCCAGCAGTTACGTACTAGCGGGACGGTACAATGAGCAGTTCTTC; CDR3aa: CASSYVLAGRYNEQFF
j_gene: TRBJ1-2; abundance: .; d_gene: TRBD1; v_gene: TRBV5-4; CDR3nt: TGTGCCAGCAGCCCGGACAGGGTTGATGGCTACACCTTC; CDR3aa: CASSPDRVDGYTF
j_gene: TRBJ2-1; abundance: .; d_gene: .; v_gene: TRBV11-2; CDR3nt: TGTGCCAGCAGCCCGGTTAGGGGTTCCTACAATGAGCAGTTCTTC; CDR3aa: CASSPVRGSYNEQFF
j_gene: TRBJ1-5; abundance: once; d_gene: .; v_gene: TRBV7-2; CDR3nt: TGTGCCAGCAGCCTTAGCGGGGTGGGGCAGCCCCAGCATTTT; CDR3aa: CASSLSGVGQPQHF
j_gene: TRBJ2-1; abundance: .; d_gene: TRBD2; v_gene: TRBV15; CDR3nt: TGTGCCACCAGCAGCCTAGCGGGGGCGAATGAGCAGTTCTTC; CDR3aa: CATSSLAGANEQFF
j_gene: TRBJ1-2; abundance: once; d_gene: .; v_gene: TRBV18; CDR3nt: TGTGCCAGCTCACCACCGAGAGAGGTTGGCTACACCTTC; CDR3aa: CASSPPREVGYTF
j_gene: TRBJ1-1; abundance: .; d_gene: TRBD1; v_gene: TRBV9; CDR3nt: TGTGCCAGCAGCATACGGGACAGGGTACGAGTGGGCACTGAAGCTTTCTTT; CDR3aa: CASSIRDRVRVGTEAFF
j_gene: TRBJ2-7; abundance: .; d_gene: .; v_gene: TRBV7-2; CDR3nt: TGTGCCAGCAGCATTACTAGCACTGGGACCGAGCAGTACTTC; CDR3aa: CASSITSTGTEQYF
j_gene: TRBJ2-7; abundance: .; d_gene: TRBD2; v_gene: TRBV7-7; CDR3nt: TGTGCCAGCAGCTTAGTTCCGGGAGGAGGAGAGCAGTACTTC; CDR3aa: CASSLVPGGGEQYF
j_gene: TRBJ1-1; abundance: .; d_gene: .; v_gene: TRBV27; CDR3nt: TGTGCCAGCAGTTTCGGACAGCCCGGAGAGGCTTTCTTT; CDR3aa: CASSFGQPGEAFF
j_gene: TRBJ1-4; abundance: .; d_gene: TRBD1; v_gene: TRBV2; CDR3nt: TGTGCCAGCAGTGTGGACAGGGGGCCAGATGAAAAACTGTTTTTT; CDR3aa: CASSVDRGPDEKLFF
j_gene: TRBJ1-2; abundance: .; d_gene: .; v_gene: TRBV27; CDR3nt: TGTGCCAGCAGTTTAGAGGGCCGGGGGTTGAATGGCTACACCTTC; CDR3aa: CASSLEGRGLNGYTF
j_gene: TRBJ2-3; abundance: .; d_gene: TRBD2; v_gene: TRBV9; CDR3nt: TGTGCCAGCAGCGCGAGGACTAGCGTGGGCACAGATACGCAGTATTTT; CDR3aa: CASSARTSVGTDTQYF
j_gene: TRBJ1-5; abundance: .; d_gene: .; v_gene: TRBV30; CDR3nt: TGTGCCTGGAGCACAGCGGGACAAAATCAGCCCCAGCATTTT; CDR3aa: CAWSTAGQNQPQHF
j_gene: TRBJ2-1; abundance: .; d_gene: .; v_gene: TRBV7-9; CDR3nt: TGTGCCAGCAGCTTATTGTCCGTGTTAGCGGCCTACAATGAGCAGTTCTTC; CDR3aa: CASSLLSVLAAYNEQFF
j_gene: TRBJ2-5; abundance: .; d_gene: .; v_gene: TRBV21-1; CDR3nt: TGTGCCAGCAGCCCTCCTTGGCAGCGGGGGGGCCTGGTCCCAGAGACCCAGTACTTC; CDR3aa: CASSPPWQRGGLVPETQYF
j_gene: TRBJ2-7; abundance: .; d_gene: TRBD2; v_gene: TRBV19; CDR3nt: TGTGCCAGTAGCACGCGGGGGGGCAATTACGAGCAGTACTTC; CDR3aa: CASSTRGGNYEQYF
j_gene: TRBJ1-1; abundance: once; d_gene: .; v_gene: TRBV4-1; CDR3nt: TGCGCCAGCAGCCAAGGGGCCTCGAACACTGAAGCTTTCTTT; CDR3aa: CASSQGASNTEAFF
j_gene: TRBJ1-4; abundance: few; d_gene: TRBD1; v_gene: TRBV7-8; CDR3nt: TGTGCCAGCAACAGGGGGCTGTCCGGAGAAAAACTGTTTTTT; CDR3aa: CASNRGLSGEKLFF
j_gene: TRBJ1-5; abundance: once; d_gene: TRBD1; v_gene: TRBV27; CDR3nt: TGTGCCAGCAGTTATCGGCCAGGGGGCGATCAGCCCCAGCATTTT; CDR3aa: CASSYRPGGDQPQHF
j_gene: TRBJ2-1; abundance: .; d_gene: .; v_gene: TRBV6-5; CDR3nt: TGTGCCAGCACCCCCCTCGGAGGGTGGGATGAGCAGTTCTTC; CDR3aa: CASTPLGGWDEQFF
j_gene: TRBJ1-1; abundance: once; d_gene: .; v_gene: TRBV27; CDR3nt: TGTGCCAGCAGTCCGGGTTGGATGAACACTGAAGCTTTCTTT; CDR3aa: CASSPGWMNTEAFF
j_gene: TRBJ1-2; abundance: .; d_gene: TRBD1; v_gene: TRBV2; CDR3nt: TGTGCCAGCAGTGTGGTAGGCGGACAGGGTGCTGGCTACACCTTC; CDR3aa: CASSVVGGQGAGYTF
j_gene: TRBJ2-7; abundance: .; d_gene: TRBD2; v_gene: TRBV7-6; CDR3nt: TGTGCCAGCAGCTTAGCGCCCCCTAGCGGTGCCTCCTACGAGCAGTACTTC; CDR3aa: CASSLAPPSGASYEQYF
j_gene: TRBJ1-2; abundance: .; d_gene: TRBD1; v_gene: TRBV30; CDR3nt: TGTGCCTGGAGGCGATACCGACAGGGGGATGGCTACACCTTC; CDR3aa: CAWRRYRQGDGYTF
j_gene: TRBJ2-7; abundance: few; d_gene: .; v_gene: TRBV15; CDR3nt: TGTGCCACCAGCAGAGATACTAGCTCCTACGAGCAGTACTTC; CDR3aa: CATSRDTSSYEQYF
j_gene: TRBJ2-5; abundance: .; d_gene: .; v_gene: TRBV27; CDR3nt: TGTGCCAGCAGTTCCAGGGGAGGGGAGACCCAGTACTTC; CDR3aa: CASSSRGGETQYF
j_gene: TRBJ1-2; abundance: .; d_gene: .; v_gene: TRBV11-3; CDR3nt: TGTGCCAGCAGCTTAGAGGGTCGGGGAAGTTCCTATGGCTACACCTTC; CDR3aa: CASSLEGRGSSYGYTF
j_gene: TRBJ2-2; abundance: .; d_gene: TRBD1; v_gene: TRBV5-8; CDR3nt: TGTGCCAGCAGTTTAAGGACAGGGTCGAACACCGGGGAGCTGTTTTTT; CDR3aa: CASSLRTGSNTGELFF
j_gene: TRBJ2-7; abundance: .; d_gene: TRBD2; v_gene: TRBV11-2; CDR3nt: TGTGCCAGCAGCTTGTCGGGAGGGCCTCACGAGCAGTACTTC; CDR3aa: CASSLSGGPHEQYF
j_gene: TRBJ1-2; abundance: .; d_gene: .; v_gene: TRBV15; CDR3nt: TGTGCCACCAGCAGAGTACAGGAGGGAGACTATGGCTACACCTTC; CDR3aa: CATSRVQEGDYGYTF
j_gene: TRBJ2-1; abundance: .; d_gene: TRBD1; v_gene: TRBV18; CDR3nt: TGTGCCAGCTCACCCAGGACAGGGGGCCGCAATGAGCAGTTCTTC; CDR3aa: CASSPRTGGRNEQFF
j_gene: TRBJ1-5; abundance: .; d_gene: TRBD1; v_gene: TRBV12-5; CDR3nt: TGTGCTAGTGGTTCCACCGGGACAGGAATTCAGCCCCAGCATTTT; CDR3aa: CASGSTGTGIQPQHF
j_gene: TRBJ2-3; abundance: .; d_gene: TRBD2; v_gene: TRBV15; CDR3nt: TGTGCCACCAGCAGAGATGGCATAGCGGGACTGGTCACAGATACGCAGTATTTT; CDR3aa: CATSRDGIAGLVTDTQYF
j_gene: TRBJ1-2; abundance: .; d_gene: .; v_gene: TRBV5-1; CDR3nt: TGCGCCAGCAGCTTGGCACAGGAGCCGGCTCGTCCTATGGGCTACACCTTC; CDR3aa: CASSLAQEPARPMGYTF
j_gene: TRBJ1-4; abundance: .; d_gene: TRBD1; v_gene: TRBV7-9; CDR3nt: TGTGCCAGCAGCGCCGGGACAGGGGAAGAAAAACTGTTTTTT; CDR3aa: CASSAGTGEEKLFF
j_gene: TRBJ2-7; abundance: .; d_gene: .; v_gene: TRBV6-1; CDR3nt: TGTGCCAGCAGCGGCCTCGAGGGAGGATACTTC; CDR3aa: CASSGLEGGYF
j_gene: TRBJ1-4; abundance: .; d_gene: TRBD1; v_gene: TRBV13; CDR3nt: TGTGCCAGCAGCCCCGGTGACAGGGTTAATGAAAAACTGTTTTTT; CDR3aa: CASSPGDRVNEKLFF
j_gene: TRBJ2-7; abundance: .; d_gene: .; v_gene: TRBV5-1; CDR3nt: TGCGCCAGCAGCTACCAAAGCTCCTACGAGCAGTACTTC; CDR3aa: CASSYQSSYEQYF